The clone carrying this T cell receptor (beta chain) has only a few counts. Its antigen is still unknown. This entry is derived from a study of CD8 T cells in ankylosing spondylitis. TCRdb reanalysed the 5' RACE reads using MiXCR and keeps one entry per CDR3 protein. The repertoire has 500,000 to 550,000 distinct CDR3 sequences, roughly an eighth of them found once; the top ten carry under 7.5%. General observations from the study: A CD8+ phenotype characterized the disease-linked clones, which were relatively rare in peripheral blood. The authors reported significant enrichment of disease-linked clones in matched ankylosing spondylitis synovial fluid. Earlier work had already found some motif variants in reactive arthritis synovial fluid and blood. A TCR beta motif of under 10 highly homologous variants appeared characteristic of ankylosing spondylitis blood.

Trimming pared 0 bases from V and 4 bases from J, leaving 9 bases between. The CDR3 contains 14 residues. Germline-derived CDR1 and CDR2 are DFQATT and SNEGSKA (reference sequence). The receptor comes from a male donor with ankylosing spondylitis. This rearrangement joins TRBV20-1 to TRBJ2-2, with D possibly TRBD2 on 5 matching bases. Sequences were obtained from blood, either unsorted or a sorted T cell fraction (not recorded which). CDR3 sequence: CSARDRESTGELFF. CDR3 nucleotides: TGCAGTGCTAGAGATAGGGAGAGCACCGGGGAGCTGTTTTTT.